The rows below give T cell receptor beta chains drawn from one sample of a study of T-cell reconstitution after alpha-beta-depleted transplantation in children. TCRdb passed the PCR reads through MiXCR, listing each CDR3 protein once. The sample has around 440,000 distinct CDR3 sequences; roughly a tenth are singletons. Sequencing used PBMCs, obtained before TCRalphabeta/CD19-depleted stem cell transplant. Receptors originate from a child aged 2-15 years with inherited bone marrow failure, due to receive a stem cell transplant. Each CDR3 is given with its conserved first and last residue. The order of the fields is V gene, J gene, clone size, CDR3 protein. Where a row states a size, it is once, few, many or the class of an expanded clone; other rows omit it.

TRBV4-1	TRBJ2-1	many	CASSQEGQGFSGEQFF
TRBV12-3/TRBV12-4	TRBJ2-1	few	CASRPVLARGNEQFF
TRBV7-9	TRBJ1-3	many	CASSLGLNVGAGNTIYF
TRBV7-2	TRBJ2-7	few	CASSRREAPTWEQYF
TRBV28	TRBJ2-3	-	CASSFTINTQYF
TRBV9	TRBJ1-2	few	CANRTGDGYTF
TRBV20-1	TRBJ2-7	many	CSAGLADYEQYF
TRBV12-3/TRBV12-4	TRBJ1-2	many	CANRLGAGPNYGYTF
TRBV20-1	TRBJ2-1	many	CSAPQLAGVHEQFF
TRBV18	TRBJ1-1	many	CASSRPRGETEAFF
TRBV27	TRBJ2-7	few	CASGRQIYEQYF
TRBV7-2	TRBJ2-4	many	CASSLGGTGMNIQYF
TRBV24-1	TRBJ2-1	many	CATTGGAYNEQFF
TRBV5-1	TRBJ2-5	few	CASSFPDRVGTSGNGAQYF
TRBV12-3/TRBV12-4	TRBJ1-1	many	CASSRQGRPSEAFF
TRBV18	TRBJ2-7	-	CASSHRGLAGGLSYEQYF
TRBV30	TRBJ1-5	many	CAWSGTGGYQPQHF
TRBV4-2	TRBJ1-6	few	CASSRPSRGGLPSSYNSPLHF
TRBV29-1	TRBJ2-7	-	CSPGGGGYEQYF
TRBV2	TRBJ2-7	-	CASSERQRTGYEQYF
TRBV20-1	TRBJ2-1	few	CSAGGLSGTYNEQFF
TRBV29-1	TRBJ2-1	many	CSVGTGYRTSGSYNEQFF
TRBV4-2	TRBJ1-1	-	CASSQGPGQGTLNTEAFF
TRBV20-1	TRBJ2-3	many	CSARNAGLARATDTQYF
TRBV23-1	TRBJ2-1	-	CASSQEPGQLYNEQFF
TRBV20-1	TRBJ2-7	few	CSAGRQGAWQYF
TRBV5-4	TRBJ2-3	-	CASSLSGRSTDTQYF
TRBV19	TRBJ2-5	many	CATTSSGSAGGEETQYF
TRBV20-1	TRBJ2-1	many	CSARASSYNEQFF
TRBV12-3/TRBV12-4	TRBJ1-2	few	CAVTTGGYTF
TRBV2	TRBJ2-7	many	CASSQTSGGPISYEQYF
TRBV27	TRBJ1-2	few	CASSPGTGNGYTF
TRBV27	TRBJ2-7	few	CASALLGVAGISYEQYF
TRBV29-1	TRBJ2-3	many	CSAGQGADTQYF
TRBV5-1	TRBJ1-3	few	CASSWTVPSLSGNTIYF
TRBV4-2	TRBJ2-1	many	CASSQVLGIYNEQFF
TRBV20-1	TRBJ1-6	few	CSARASGDLRNSPLHF
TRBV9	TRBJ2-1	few	CASSETSGRDEQFF
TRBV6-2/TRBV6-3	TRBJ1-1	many	CASSVSGATTEAFF
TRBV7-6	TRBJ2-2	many	CASSLNSGGNTGELFF
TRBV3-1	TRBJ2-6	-	CASCFAQDGVPSGANVLTF
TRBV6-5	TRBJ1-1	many	CASSYRARTNTEAFF
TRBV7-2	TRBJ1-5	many	CASSQPWTGTSNQPQHF
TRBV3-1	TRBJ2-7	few	CASSQTTGGFDEQYF
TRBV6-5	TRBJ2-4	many	CASSYQTSGVNLAKNIQYF
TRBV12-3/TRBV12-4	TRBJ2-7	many	CASSQAGTGAYEQYF